The sample holds a few counts of the clone carrying this TCR beta chain. The V gene lost 8 bases and the J gene lost 9 bases, with 11 bases spanning the gap. Germline CDR1 and CDR2: MNHEY and SMNVEV (reference sequence). The CDR3 runs 11 residues. This sample stems from a study of response to subunit inactivated influenza vaccine. MiXCR was run by TCRdb on the RT-PCR reads, yielding one entry per CDR3 protein. The sample holds 450,000 to 700,000 distinct CDR3 sequences, around 15% seen once. V usage is TRBV27 and J usage is TRBJ2-4; D ambiguous. The sequencing used PBMCs from blood, collected roughly 12 days after vaccination. The source of this sequence is a man aged 45-65 years who received an inactivated influenza vaccine. This CDR3 is CASEGWSIQYF. In DNA, the CDR3 is TGTGCCAGCGAAGGATGGAGCATTCAGTACTTC.